These 29 T cell receptor beta chains were sequenced from one sample in a study of shared clonotypes between healthy human individuals. Repertoires were generated with immunoSEQ multiplex PCR, while TCRdb's copy carries only in-frame clones and drops some. The sample includes about 1 million clones, 70% to 80% of them seen just once. The specimen was memory CD4+ T cells sorted from blood. Stated subset: CD45RA-negative fraction. The receptor set was obtained from a man younger than 35 in good health.

The chain uses TRBV7-2 and TRBJ2-4, with a possible D match to TRBD2 (8 bases). Trimming took 1 base from V and 6 from J, leaving 19 bases between them. Germline V gene data show CDR1 as SGHTA and CDR2 as FQGNSA. The CDR3 covers 17 residues. The chain's CDR3 is CASSLEGTAGVGNIQYF. In nucleotides, the CDR3 is TGTGCCAGCAGCTTAGAAGGGACAGCGGGAGTGGGAAACATTCAGTACTTC.

In this sample, this clone turned up a few times. This sequence joins TRBV5-1 and TRBJ1-1; D is uncertain. Looked up from germline, CDR1 is SGHRS and CDR2 is YFSETQ. The CDR3 extends over 11 amino acids. CDR3 region: CVKRSGAEAFF. CDR3 nucleotide sequence: TGCGTTAAGCGCAGTGGGGCTGAAGCTTTCTTT.

This clone was seen more than once but under ten times. The V gene is TRBV5-6, the J gene TRBJ2-3; possible D gene TRBD2, 5 bases. Germline lookup yields CDR1 SGHDT and CDR2 YYEEEE. The germline V and J ends were trimmed by 6 bases and 2 bases, with 16 bases remaining between them. The CDR3 runs to 15 residues. CDR3: CASIWTGGPTDTQYF. For the CDR3, the DNA is TGTGCCAGCATTTGGACGGGCGGGCCCACAGATACGCAGTATTTT.

V gene TRBV5-8 combines with J gene TRBJ2-3; D remains ambiguous. The germline V gene encodes CDR1 SGHTS and CDR2 YDEGEE. The CDR3 is 15 residues long. With 0 bases removed from V and 6 bases from J, the gap between germline ends came to 14 bases. The CDR3 reads CASSLDQAVTDTQYF. The CDR3 DNA reads TGTGCCAGCAGCTTGGATCAGGCGGTAACCGATACGCAGTATTTT.

This clone has just a few counts. V is TRBV2 and J is TRBJ2-3; 7 nucleotides line up with TRBD2. V was pared by 8 bases and J by 3 bases, with 11 bases of the junction left unmatched. Germline assignment: CDR1 SNHLY and CDR2 FYNNEI. The CDR3 extends over 15 amino acids. Here the CDR3 reads CASVREGRLTDTQYF. As DNA, the CDR3 is TGTGCCAGCGTAAGGGAGGGCCGGTTGACAGATACGCAGTATTTT.

This CDR3 is CASSPVTSLGRDTQYF. DNA for the CDR3: TGTGCCAGCTCACCAGTCACTAGCCTCGGAAGAGATACGCAGTATTTT. V usage is TRBV18 and J usage is TRBJ2-3, with a possible D match to TRBD2 (6 bases). The CDR3 sequence is 16 residues long. Germline lookup yields CDR1 KGHSH and CDR2 LQKENI. Trimming pared 2 bases from V and 5 bases from J, leaving 17 bases between.

This clone was picked up one time. The chain is built from TRBV10-3 and TRBJ2-1; D may be TRBD2 (7 bases). Germline loops: CDR1 ENHRY, CDR2 SYGVKD. The CDR3 is 15 amino acids. V was clipped by 7 bases and J by 0 bases, with 13 bases between them. Here the CDR3 reads CAIIAGATSYNEQFF. CDR3 coding DNA: TGTGCCATCATCGCGGGGGCGACCTCCTACAATGAGCAGTTCTTC.

The rearrangement uses TRBV19 and TRBJ1-4; 10 bases are shared with TRBD1. With 6 bases clipped from V and 6 bases from J, the junction kept 28 bases outside the gene matches. CDR1 is LNHDA, CDR2 SQIVND, per germline (reference sequence). This CDR3 contains 22 residues. The CDR3 region has the DNA TGTGCCAGTAGCCCCCTCAATAATATCCTTCTGAAGGACAGGGGGTTTTATGAAAAACTGTTTTTT. Amino acids: CASSPLNNILLKDRGFYEKLFF.

The chain is built from TRBV6-5 and TRBJ2-5, with TRBD1 as a possible D gene (6 bases). CDR3 length: 13 residues. The germline V gene encodes CDR1 MNHEY and CDR2 SVGAGI. Between the trimmed V and J ends, which lost 4 bases and 8 bases, there was a span of 14 bases. The CDR3 sequence: CASSSEGVGTQYF. The CDR3 DNA follows: TGTGCCAGCAGTTCCGAGGGGGTTGGCACCCAGTACTTC.

This clone was picked up a small number of times. The CDR3 reads CASSLQGDGLYGYTF. For the CDR3, the DNA is TGTGCCAGCAGCCTCCAAGGGGACGGCCTCTATGGCTACACCTTC. This chain connects TRBV9 to TRBJ1-2; perhaps TRBD1 as D (5 bases). CDR3 length equals 15 residues. Germline assignment: CDR1 SGDLS and CDR2 YYNGEE. V was shortened by 4 bases and J by 4 bases, with 17 bases between the two germline ends.

The sample holds a few counts of this clone. The chain carries TRBV7-2 and TRBJ2-5; D is ambiguous. Germline CDR1 is SGHTA and CDR2 is FQGNSA. Trimming took off 2 bases at V and 4 bases at J, with 5 bases between the two ends. The CDR3 runs 12 residues. The CDR3, as DNA: TGTGCCAGCAGCTTAATGTTAGAGACCCAGTACTTC. Its protein product is CASSLMLETQYF.

The chain joins TRBV29-1 to TRBJ1-2; no reliable D call. Germline V CDR1 and CDR2: SQVTM, ANQGSEA. The ends were cut back, 4 bases at V and 2 bases at J, with 8 bases in the middle. This CDR3 comprises 12 residues. The DNA of the CDR3 is TGCAGCGTTGGTTCGCCCAACTATGGCTACACCTTC. Its protein is CSVGSPNYGYTF. The full variable domain, completed using reference TRBV29-1 and TRBJ1-2, is SAVISQKPSRDICQRGTSLTIQCQVDSQVTMMFWYRQQPGQSLTLIATANQGSEATYESGFVIDKFPISRPNLTFSTLTVSNMSPEDSSIYLCSVGSPNYGYTFGSGTRLTVV.

This chain links TRBV9 with TRBJ2-7; TRBD1 aligns across 8 bases. Trimming removed 0 bases from V and 1 base from J; junction bases left unmatched: 3. CDR1 is SGDLS, CDR2 YYNGEE, per germline. The CDR3 loop spans 15 amino acids. CDR3 nucleotide sequence: TGTGCCAGCAGCGTAGAACAGGGGGATTCCTACGAGCAGTACTTC. Translated: CASSVEQGDSYEQYF.

The V and J genes are TRBV5-5 and TRBJ2-3; TRBD2 matches at 9 bases. Trimming cost V 3 bases and J 2 bases; bases outside gene matches: 4. The CDR3 runs 15 residues. Germline V gene sequence: CDR1 SGHKS, CDR2 YYEKEE (reference sequence). DNA of the CDR3: TGTGCCAGCAGCTCCCTAGCGGGGATCACAGATACGCAGTATTTT. Its protein is CASSSLAGITDTQYF.

The count of this clone is one. The rearrangement links TRBV19 to TRBJ2-5, with D maybe TRBD2 (5 bases). Trimming cost V 7 bases and J 1 base, with 13 bases left between them. CDR3 length equals 14 residues. CDR1 LNHDA and CDR2 SQIVND come from the germline V gene (reference sequence). CDR3 protein: CASKLDLFQETQYF. The DNA of the CDR3 is TGTGCCAGTAAACTAGACTTATTCCAAGAGACCCAGTACTTC. Full variable domain (outside the CDR3, taken from reference TRBV19 and TRBJ2-5): DGGITQSPKYLFRKEGQNVTLSCEQNLNHDAMYWYRQDPGQGLRLIYYSQIVNDFQKGDIAEGYSVSREKKESFPLTVTSAQKNPTAFYLCASKLDLFQETQYFGPGTRLLVL.

This chain uses TRBV7-8 with TRBJ1-2; D perhaps matches TRBD1 (6 bases). The CDR3 length is 14 residues. Trimming shortened V by 5 bases and J by 4 bases, and 14 bases separated the two germline ends. The germline CDR1 and CDR2 sequences are SGHVS and FQNEAQ. The CDR3 DNA is TGTGCCAGCAGCCCACACATGGGGGCCTATGGCTACACCTTC. It encodes CASSPHMGAYGYTF.

The chain carries TRBV6-6 and TRBJ2-2; TRBD1 matches at 7 bases. The CDR3 runs to 14 residues. After removal of 9 bases from V and 1 base from J, the junction contained 5 bases not matched to a gene. Germline loops: CDR1 MNHNY, CDR2 SVGAGI (reference sequence). CDR3 sequence reads: CASVRGWNTGELFF. DNA of the CDR3: TGTGCCAGTGTCAGGGGGTGGAACACCGGGGAGCTGTTTTTT.

The genes are TRBV5-1 and TRBJ2-5; D possibly corresponds to TRBD2 (6 bases). The CDR3 covers 15 residues. V was trimmed by 1 base and J by 4 bases, leaving 14 bases between them. Looked up from germline, CDR1 is SGHRS and CDR2 is YFSETQ. For the CDR3, the DNA is TGCGCCAGCAGCTTGACAACCGGAGGGGTAGAGACCCAGTACTTC. Translated: CASSLTTGGVETQYF. Filled out from reference TRBV5-1 and TRBJ2-5, the complete variable domain reads KAGVTQTPRYLIKTRGQQVTLSCSPISGHRSVSWYQQTPGQGLQFLFEYFSETQRNKGNFPGRFSGRQFSNSRSEMNVSTLELGDSALYLCASSLTTGGVETQYFGPGTRLLVL.

The table lists this clone with a few counts. The J gene is TRBJ1-2, the V gene TRBV6-6; no firm D call. This CDR3 contains 11 residues. Germline lookup yields CDR1 MNHNY and CDR2 SVGAGI (reference sequence). Trimming shortened V by 5 bases and J by 5 bases, and 6 bases separated the two germline ends. CDR3 residues: CASSKEYGYTF. The CDR3, as DNA: TGTGCCAGCAGTAAGGAATATGGCTACACCTTC.

This clone was seen only a few times. Other DNA sequences of this sample code for an identical CDR3. V is TRBV7-9 and J is TRBJ2-5, with a possible D match to TRBD1 (5 bases). The V and J ends lost 10 bases and 2 bases respectively, with 11 bases between them. This CDR3 contains 12 residues. Germline loops: CDR1 SEHNR, CDR2 FQNEAQ (reference sequence). Here the CDR3 DNA reads TGTGCCACCGGCACAGGTCAAGAGACCCAGTACTTC. As protein: CATGTGQETQYF.

This clone was seen more than once but under ten times. The rearrangement joins TRBV21-1 to TRBJ1-1. TRBV21-1 is termed a pseudogene. This CDR3 has 17 amino acids. Here the CDR3 DNA reads TGTGCCAGCAGCAAGCTAAAAGCGGGGCCAAAGAACACTGAAGCTTTCTTT. It translates to CASSKLKAGPKNTEAFF.

This rearrangement joins TRBV9 to TRBJ1-2; 7 bases map to TRBD1. The CDR3 runs 16 residues. The trim removed 4 bases at V and 3 bases at J, leaving 12 bases unmatched. CDR1 and CDR2 (germline): SGDLS, YYNGEE. The CDR3, as DNA: TGTGCCAGCAGCAGAGAACCACAGGGGTCCGACTATGGCTACACCTTC. This encodes CASSREPQGSDYGYTF.

This clone appeared a few times. In DNA form, the CDR3 reads TGTGCCAGTAGTATCTGGACCTCTGGGGCCAACGTCCTGACTTTC. Translating gives CASSIWTSGANVLTF. The rearrangement links TRBV19 to TRBJ2-6, with D unresolved. Germline loops: CDR1 LNHDA, CDR2 SQIVND (reference sequence). The CDR3 is 15 residues long. Between the trimmed V and J ends, which lost 3 bases and 0 bases, there was a span of 6 bases.

The sample holds many counts of this clone. The rearrangement uses TRBV7-3 and TRBJ1-3; 8 bases fit TRBD1. Germline V gene lookup returns CDR1 SGHTA and CDR2 FQGTGA. This CDR3 has 17 residues. Trimming took 2 bases from V and 4 from J; bases not matched to a gene: 10. For the CDR3, the DNA is TGTGCCAGCAGCTTACAATCAGGGGGCGCGGTCGGAAACACCATATATTTT. Protein sequence: CASSLQSGGAVGNTIYF.

This clone appeared a single time. The chain carries TRBV5-1 and TRBJ2-5; 7 bases are a match to TRBD1. This CDR3 contains 16 residues. V was clipped by 0 bases and J by 5 bases; unmatched bases: 10. Germline lookup yields CDR1 SGHRS and CDR2 YFSETQ. The CDR3 loop is CASSLEGGAVIETQYF. CDR3 nucleotide sequence: TGCGCCAGCAGCTTGGAAGGGGGCGCGGTAATCGAGACCCAGTACTTC.

The J gene is TRBJ2-2, the V gene TRBV18; no firm D call. The CDR3 consists of 14 residues. V lost 2 bases to trimming and J lost 5 bases, with 9 bases between them. Germline values: CDR1 KGHSH, CDR2 LQKENI. CDR3 amino acids: CASSPWQSTGELFF. Written as DNA, the CDR3 is TGTGCCAGCTCACCATGGCAGTCTACCGGGGAGCTGTTTTTT.

The J gene is TRBJ2-7, the V gene TRBV2; TRBD1 is a possible D gene (6 bases). V gave up 7 bases and J gave up 3 bases, with 16 bases separating them. The CDR3 consists of 14 residues. Germline loops: CDR1 SNHLY, CDR2 FYNNEI. The CDR3 sequence is CASTVEQGIYEQYF. In DNA form, the CDR3 reads TGTGCCAGCACAGTGGAACAGGGTATCTACGAGCAGTACTTC. The whole variable domain, remainder taken from reference TRBV2 and TRBJ2-7, is EPEVTQTPSHQVTQMGQEVILRCVPISNHLYFYWYRQILGQKVEFLVSFYNNEISEKSEIFDDQFSVERPDGSNFTLKIRSTKLEDSAMYFCASTVEQGIYEQYFGPGTRLTVT.

V is TRBV6-1 and J is TRBJ2-7, with a possible D match to TRBD1 (6 bases). V was shortened by 4 bases and J by 2 bases, with 21 bases between the two germline ends. This CDR3 comprises 17 residues. Germline CDR1 MNHNS, CDR2 SASEGT. Written as DNA, the CDR3 is TGTGCCAGCAGTGCCCAAGCACGACAGGACTTTACCTACGAGCAGTACTTC. The encoded protein is CASSAQARQDFTYEQYF.

This clone showed up just once. This sequence joins TRBV6-1 and TRBJ2-3; 8 bases agree with TRBD2. The J segment lost 0 bases and the V segment lost 2 bases, leaving 13 bases of the junction unmatched. Germline lookup yields CDR1 MNHNS and CDR2 SASEGT. The CDR3 length is 19 residues. CDR3 protein: CASSEWWDLAGHSTDTQYF. The CDR3 nucleotides are TGTGCCAGCAGTGAATGGTGGGACCTAGCGGGCCATAGCACAGATACGCAGTATTTT.